The next 20 T cell receptor beta chains were all read from a single sample in a study of long-term antiretroviral therapy in people with HIV. Sequencing relied on immunoSEQ assay v3.0, run at survey level. This table comes from immunoSEQ multiplex PCR, and its TCRdb copy is limited to in-frame clones, with some not included. The data show around 36,000 clones, roughly 79% seen once. The specimen comprised unsorted PBMCs, sampled 3 years after starting antiretroviral therapy. The receptors here all came from a man aged 50-60 years with HIV.

The CDR3 DNA follows: TGTGCCAGCAGTTGGGTAACTGAAGCTTTCTTT. It codes for CASSWVTEAFF. J is TRBJ1-1 and V is TRBV28; D call uncertain. This CDR3 has 11 residues. The V gene's germline CDR1 is MDHEN and CDR2 SYDVKM. The V and J ends lost 4 bases and 5 bases respectively, with 5 bases between them.

The J gene is TRBJ1-4, the V gene TRBV25-1, with D perhaps TRBD1 (6 bases). Looked up from germline, CDR1 is MGHDK and CDR2 is SYGVNS. V was shortened by 9 bases and J by 4 bases, with 15 bases between the two germline ends. The CDR3 consists of 14 residues. The CDR3 loop reads CARFGQRGNEKLFF. The CDR3 DNA reads TGTGCCAGATTCGGACAGCGGGGTAATGAAAAACTGTTTTTT.

This clone appeared once. This chain uses TRBV15 with TRBJ2-7, with a weak D call TRBD2 (5 bases). Germline CDR1 reads LNHNV; CDR2 reads YYDKDF (reference sequence). This CDR3 region has 14 residues. V shed 1 base and J shed 6 bases, with 13 bases lying between them. CDR3 amino acids: CATSRGEGLIEQYF. The DNA for the CDR3 is TGTGCCACCAGCAGAGGAGAGGGCCTGATCGAGCAGTACTTC.

The CDR3 sequence: CASSFGSSTSRNQPQHF. CDR3 DNA: TGTGCCAGCAGTTTCGGGTCATCCACTTCTCGTAATCAGCCCCAGCATTTT. The V call is TRBV28, the J call TRBJ1-5, with D unclear. CDR3 size: 17 residues. With 3 bases removed from V and 4 bases from J, the gap between germline ends came to 19 bases. Germline V gene lookup returns CDR1 MDHEN and CDR2 SYDVKM.

The J gene is TRBJ1-2, the V gene TRBV9; 8 nucleotides agree with TRBD1. The CDR3 has 16 residues. The V gene end was trimmed by 0 bases and the J gene end by 4 bases; junction bases not matched to a gene: 8. Looked up from germline, CDR1 is SGDLS and CDR2 is YYNGEE. The CDR3 DNA is TGTGCCAGCAGCGTAGACGACAGGGGAGGTGTCTATGGCTACACCTTC. Translation gives CASSVDDRGGVYGYTF. Full variable domain (outside the CDR3, taken from reference TRBV9 and TRBJ1-2): DSGVTQTPKHLITATGQRVTLRCSPRSGDLSVYWYQQSLDQGLQFLIQYYNGEERAKGNILERFSAQQFPDLHSELNLSSLELGDSALYFCASSVDDRGGVYGYTFGSGTRLTVV.

The chain combines TRBV27 with TRBJ2-7, with D unclear. The CDR3 spans 14 residues. With 3 bases removed from V and 4 bases from J, the gap between germline ends came to 13 bases. CDR1 is MNHEY, CDR2 SMNVEV, per germline (reference sequence). The CDR3: CASSFSPSGYEQYF. In DNA form, the CDR3 reads TGTGCCAGCAGTTTTTCCCCATCTGGGTACGAGCAGTACTTC.

The chain has TRBV28 and TRBJ2-1; 8 bases are shared with TRBD1. The J segment lost 2 bases and the V segment lost 6 bases, leaving 6 bases of the junction unmatched. The CDR3 is made up of 15 amino acids. Germline V lookup: CDR1 MDHEN, CDR2 SYDVKM. In nucleotides, the CDR3 is TGTGCCAGCAGCACTAGGGGACAGGCCTACAATGAGCAGTTCTTC. This encodes CASSTRGQAYNEQFF.

The CDR3 region is CASSIGGLVTDTQYF. The CDR3, as DNA: TGTGCCAGTAGTATAGGGGGACTAGTTACAGATACGCAGTATTTT. The V call is TRBV19, the J call TRBJ2-3, with 8 bases fitting TRBD2. This CDR3 has 15 amino acids. Germline V CDR1 and CDR2: LNHDA, SQIVND (reference sequence). V was pared by 1 base and J by 3 bases, with 3 bases of the junction left unmatched.

The chain combines TRBV27 with TRBJ1-3; no reliable D call. Trimming left V 6 bases short and J 0 bases short, with 9 bases between. This CDR3 is 14 amino acids long. Germline loops: CDR1 MNHEY, CDR2 SMNVEV (reference sequence). CDR3 nucleotides: TGTGCCAGCAGCCGACGGGCCTCTGGAAACACCATATATTTT. As protein: CASSRRASGNTIYF.

This clone was counted a few times. The chain couples TRBV5-6 to TRBJ2-2; D is possibly TRBD2 (5 bases). CDR1 is SGHDT and CDR2 is YYEEEE in the germline V gene. V was cut by 1 base and J by 6 bases, with 7 bases left in between. The CDR3 consists of 13 residues. The CDR3 region is CASSLLRAGELFF. The CDR3 DNA reads TGTGCCAGCAGCTTGCTGAGGGCCGGGGAGCTGTTTTTT.

J is TRBJ2-3 and V is TRBV19, with TRBD2 identical over 8 bases. The V and J ends lost 4 bases and 4 bases, in that order; junction bases with no gene match: 10. CDR1 LNHDA and CDR2 SQIVND come from the germline V gene (reference sequence). The CDR3 covers 16 residues. CDR3 DNA: TGTGCCAGTAGTAAGGTTAGCGGGACTATCGCAGATACGCAGTATTTT. As protein: CASSKVSGTIADTQYF.

The V and J genes are TRBV7-8 and TRBJ2-2; D perhaps matches TRBD1 (5 bases). The germline CDR1 and CDR2 sequences are SGHVS and FQNEAQ. With 5 bases removed from V and 6 bases from J, the gap between germline ends came to 10 bases. This CDR3 region has 13 residues. CDR3 residues: CASSHDSPGELFF. The CDR3 DNA reads TGTGCCAGCAGCCACGACAGTCCCGGGGAGCTGTTTTTT. Based on the CDR3 plus reference TRBV7-8 and TRBJ2-2, the full variable domain is GAGVSQSPRYKVAKRGQDVALRCDPISGHVSLFWYQQALGQGPEFLTYFQNEAQLDKSGLPSDRFFAERPEGSVSTLKIQRTQQEDSAVYLCASSHDSPGELFFGEGSRLTVL.

V usage is TRBV19 and J usage is TRBJ2-2; TRBD2 matches at 9 bases. J lost 9 bases, V lost 3 bases, and 5 bases had no gene match. The germline V gene encodes CDR1 LNHDA and CDR2 SQIVND (reference sequence). CDR3 length equals 14 residues. The CDR3 sequence is CASSMREGERELFF. CDR3 coding DNA: TGTGCCAGTAGTATGCGGGAGGGGGAAAGGGAGCTGTTTTTT.

The chain is built from TRBV6-6 and TRBJ2-5; 7 positions match TRBD1. This CDR3 comprises 16 residues. Per germline, CDR1 MNHNY and CDR2 SVGAGI (reference sequence). V gave up 5 bases and J gave up 2 bases; unmatched junction bases: 11. CDR3 nucleotides: TGTGCCAGCAGTACGTCTACCGGGACAGATCAAGAGACCCAGTACTTC. Its protein product is CASSTSTGTDQETQYF.

The chain joins TRBV4-1 to TRBJ1-4; D ambiguous. From germline, CDR1 is MGHRA and CDR2 YSYEKL. Trimming removed 1 base at V and 4 bases at J, with 7 bases between. This CDR3 has 14 amino acids. This CDR3 is CASSQGQHNEKLFF. The CDR3 bases are TGCGCCAGCAGCCAAGGTCAACATAATGAAAAACTGTTTTTT.

In its sample, this clone was seen once. The chain combines TRBV7-6 with TRBJ1-6; no definite D call. This CDR3 comprises 13 residues. V dropped 1 base and J dropped 10 bases, with 8 bases sitting between them. Germline V gene sequence: CDR1 SGHVS, CDR2 FNYEAQ. CDR3 residues: CASSLERESPLHF. CDR3 DNA sequence: TGTGCCAGCAGCTTAGAGAGGGAATCACCCCTCCACTTT.

This clone showed up just a few times. The genes are TRBV10-3 and TRBJ1-5; 8 bases are a match to TRBD1. V lost 4 bases, J lost 7 bases, and 3 bases stayed unmatched. CDR3 length: 13 residues. The germline V gene has CDR1 ENHRY and CDR2 SYGVKD. The CDR3: CAISVDRDQPQHF. The CDR3 DNA reads as TGTGCCATCAGTGTGGACAGGGACCAGCCCCAGCATTTT.

This chain uses TRBV7-2 with TRBJ2-5; the D is unclear. Germline V CDR1 and CDR2: SGHTA, FQGNSA. CDR3 size: 14 residues. V gave up 7 bases and J gave up 4 bases, with 16 bases separating them. The CDR3 DNA is TGTGCCAGCAACCGGCCAGGCGTAGGAGAGACCCAGTACTTC. It yields the protein CASNRPGVGETQYF.

The chain carries TRBV18 and TRBJ2-2; D unresolved. Germline CDR1 reads KGHSH; CDR2 reads LQKENI. The CDR3 has 14 amino acids. The V end was cut by 3 bases, the J end by 0 bases, with 5 bases between. CDR3 nucleotide sequence: TGTGCCAGCTCACCCCTGACGAACACCGGGGAGCTGTTTTTT. As protein: CASSPLTNTGELFF.

The genes are TRBV18 and TRBJ2-3; TRBD2 agrees at 11 bases. In germline, CDR1 is KGHSH, CDR2 LQKENI. The CDR3 runs to 16 residues. Trimming cost V 5 bases and J 1 base; bases outside gene matches: 5. DNA for the CDR3: TGTGCCAGCTCAGCCCAACTAGCGGGGGGCACAGATACGCAGTATTTT. It encodes CASSAQLAGGTDTQYF. Supplemented by reference TRBV18 and TRBJ2-3, the full variable domain reads NAGVMQNPRHLVRRRGQEARLRCSPMKGHSHVYWYRQLPEEGLKFMVYLQKENIIDESGMPKERFSAEFPKEGPSILRIQQVVRGDSAAYFCASSAQLAGGTDTQYFGPGTRLTVL.